A selection of T cell receptor beta chains follows, all from one sample in a study of T cell repertoires in cytomegalovirus infection. TCRdb ran MiXCR on the reads and lists one entry per CDR3 protein. The data hold about 360,000 distinct CDR3 sequences, with about a sixth observed a single time. The sequenced sample was PBMCs. The origin of the receptors is a human donor in good health (CMV status not recorded). Some clones in this sample may be carry-over from other donors' samples. Both conserved end residues are part of each CDR3. Each record gives: clone size, J gene, D gene, V gene, CDR3 DNA, CDR3 protein. The D gene is left open where the match is weak. Part of the rows lack a size; the others show once, few, many or a class for expanded clones.

abundance: many; j_gene: TRBJ2-1; d_gene: TRBD1; v_gene: TRBV7-6; CDR3nt: TGTGCCAGCCTGGAGACAGGGGGCTCAGAGGTACTGAATGAGCAGTTCTTC; CDR3aa: CASLETGGSEVLNEQFF
abundance: .; j_gene: TRBJ1-5; d_gene: TRBD1; v_gene: TRBV12-3/TRBV12-4; CDR3nt: TGTGCCAGCAGTTCGGACAGGGACACTCAGCCCCAGCATTTT; CDR3aa: CASSSDRDTQPQHF
abundance: many; j_gene: TRBJ2-7; d_gene: TRBD2; v_gene: TRBV7-2; CDR3nt: TGTGCCAGCCGGAGTGGGACTAGTGTTGCTAGCGAGCAGTACTTC; CDR3aa: CASRSGTSVASEQYF
abundance: few; j_gene: TRBJ2-3; d_gene: .; v_gene: TRBV3-1; CDR3nt: TGTGCCAGCAGCCGACAATATCGGAGGGGAAGAGATACGCAGTATTTT; CDR3aa: CASSRQYRRGRDTQYF
abundance: many; j_gene: TRBJ2-4; d_gene: .; v_gene: TRBV19; CDR3nt: TGTGCCAGTAGTGTCAAATACGCAAACATTCAGTACTTC; CDR3aa: CASSVKYANIQYF
abundance: .; j_gene: TRBJ1-1; d_gene: TRBD1; v_gene: TRBV20-1; CDR3nt: TGCAGTGCTAGAGATATAAACGGACAGGTGAACACTGAAGCTTTCTTT; CDR3aa: CSARDINGQVNTEAFF
abundance: many; j_gene: TRBJ2-1; d_gene: .; v_gene: TRBV6-2/TRBV6-3; CDR3nt: TGTGCCAGCAGCCTAGAACCCTCCTACAATGAGCAGTTCTTC; CDR3aa: CASSLEPSYNEQFF
abundance: few; j_gene: TRBJ2-1; d_gene: TRBD2; v_gene: TRBV11-2; CDR3nt: TGTGCCAGCAGCTTAGTAGCGGGGGGACAATACAATGAGCAGTTCTTC; CDR3aa: CASSLVAGGQYNEQFF
abundance: .; j_gene: TRBJ2-7; d_gene: .; v_gene: TRBV5-6; CDR3nt: TGTGCCAGCAGCTTGATTAGGGCCCGGGGGAGCGAGCAGTACTTC; CDR3aa: CASSLIRARGSEQYF
abundance: .; j_gene: TRBJ2-1; d_gene: TRBD2; v_gene: TRBV20-1; CDR3nt: TGCAGTGCTCGTCCGATAGCGGGGGGCCACCCCAATGAGCAGTTCTTC; CDR3aa: CSARPIAGGHPNEQFF
abundance: .; j_gene: TRBJ2-2; d_gene: .; v_gene: TRBV20-1; CDR3nt: TGCAGTGCTAGAGATGTGCGGGAAGGGGGAGACACCGGGGAGCTGTTTTTT; CDR3aa: CSARDVREGGDTGELFF
abundance: many; j_gene: TRBJ2-5; d_gene: .; v_gene: TRBV7-2; CDR3nt: TGTGCCAGCAGCTTAGTGGTTAAAGAGACCCAGTACTTC; CDR3aa: CASSLVVKETQYF
abundance: many; j_gene: TRBJ2-1; d_gene: TRBD2; v_gene: TRBV25-1; CDR3nt: TGTGCCAGCAGTGAGCCCGGGACTAGCGGGGGTGAGCAGTTCTTC; CDR3aa: CASSEPGTSGGEQFF
abundance: many; j_gene: TRBJ2-5; d_gene: .; v_gene: TRBV7-8; CDR3nt: TGTGCCAGCAGCCCCCGACAAGCCTTCCAAGAGACCCAGTACTTC; CDR3aa: CASSPRQAFQETQYF
abundance: few; j_gene: TRBJ1-5; d_gene: .; v_gene: TRBV2; CDR3nt: TGTGCCAGCAGTGTACGGGCGGGTACTGAAGGGCCCCAGCATTTT; CDR3aa: CASSVRAGTEGPQHF
abundance: few; j_gene: TRBJ2-2; d_gene: .; v_gene: TRBV28; CDR3nt: TGTGCCAACTCCCCCACCCATAGGATCGCCGGGGAGCTGTTTTTT; CDR3aa: CANSPTHRIAGELFF
abundance: many; j_gene: TRBJ2-7; d_gene: .; v_gene: TRBV7-2; CDR3nt: TGTGCCAGCAGCTTACTGGGCACCTACTACGAGCAGTACTTC; CDR3aa: CASSLLGTYYEQYF
abundance: few; j_gene: TRBJ2-5; d_gene: .; v_gene: TRBV18; CDR3nt: TGTGCCAGCTCACCACGGATAAGTACGGAGACCCAGTACTTC; CDR3aa: CASSPRISTETQYF
abundance: .; j_gene: TRBJ2-2; d_gene: .; v_gene: TRBV6-2/TRBV6-3; CDR3nt: TGTGCCAAAAACGGGGCCTCGAACACCGGGGAGCTGTTTTTT; CDR3aa: CAKNGASNTGELFF
abundance: .; j_gene: TRBJ1-3; d_gene: .; v_gene: TRBV7-2; CDR3nt: TGTGCCAGCAGCTTAATTACAGGGCCTGGAAACACCATATATTTT; CDR3aa: CASSLITGPGNTIYF